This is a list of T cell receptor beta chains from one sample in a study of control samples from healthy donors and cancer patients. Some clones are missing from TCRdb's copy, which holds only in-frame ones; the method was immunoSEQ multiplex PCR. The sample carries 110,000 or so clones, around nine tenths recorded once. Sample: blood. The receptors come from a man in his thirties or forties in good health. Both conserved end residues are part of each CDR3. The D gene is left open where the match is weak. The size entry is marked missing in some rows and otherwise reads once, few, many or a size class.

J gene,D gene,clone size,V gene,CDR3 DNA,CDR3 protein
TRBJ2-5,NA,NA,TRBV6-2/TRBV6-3,TGTGCCAGCAGTTCCGCACTAGCTGGGGGGGAGACCCAGTACTTC,CASSSALAGGETQYF
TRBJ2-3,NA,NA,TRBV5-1,TGCGCCAGCAGCCGGGGGAGCACAGATACGCAGTATTTT,CASSRGSTDTQYF
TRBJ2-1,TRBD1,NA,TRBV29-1,TGCAGCTCCGACAGGGGCCCTTTGAATGAGCAGTTCTTC,CSSDRGPLNEQFF
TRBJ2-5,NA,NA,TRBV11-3,TGTGCCAGCAGCTTAGAATCAGGTTCGGGGTCGCGACAAGAGACCCAGTACTTC,CASSLESGSGSRQETQYF
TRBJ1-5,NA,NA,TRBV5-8,TGTGCCAGCAGCTTGACGGCTATTGGTGCGGGTCAGCCCCAGCATTTT,CASSLTAIGAGQPQHF
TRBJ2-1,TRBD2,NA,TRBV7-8,TGTGCCAGCAGCCTAAGCGGGGGGGCCAATGAGCAGTTCTTC,CASSLSGGANEQFF
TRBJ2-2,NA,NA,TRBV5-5,TGTGCCAGCAGCCTAGGCCAGGTACCGCCAATCGAGGGATTT,CASSLGQVPPIEGF
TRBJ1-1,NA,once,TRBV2,TGTGCCAGCACTATGGCTAGGGAACCGAACACTGAAGCTTTCTTT,CASTMAREPNTEAFF
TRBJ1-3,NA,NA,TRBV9,TGTGCCAGCAGCGTCTCATTGGGGGGGAACTCTGGAAACACCATATATTTT,CASSVSLGGNSGNTIYF
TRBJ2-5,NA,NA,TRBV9,TGTGCCAGCAGCGTCCCGACAGGAGGGGAGACCCAGTACTTC,CASSVPTGGETQYF
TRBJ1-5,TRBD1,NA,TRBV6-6,TGTGCCAGCAGACCCAGACAGGGGGTGTTTCAGCCCCAGCATTTT,CASRPRQGVFQPQHF
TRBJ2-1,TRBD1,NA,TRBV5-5,TGTGCCAGCAGCCCCACAGGGGGGTTCACCTACAATGAGCAGTTCTTC,CASSPTGGFTYNEQFF
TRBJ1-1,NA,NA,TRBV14,TGTGCCAGCAGCCCACACGTGAACACTGAAGCTTTCTTT,CASSPHVNTEAFF
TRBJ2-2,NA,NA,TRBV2,TGTGCCAGCAGTGAAGCGCGAACACCCGGGGAGCTGTTTTTT,CASSEARTPGELFF
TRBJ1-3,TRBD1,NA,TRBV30,TGTGCCTGGAGTGGGCCAGGGGGTACTGGAAACACCATATATTTT,CAWSGPGGTGNTIYF
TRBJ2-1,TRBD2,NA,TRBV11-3,TGTGCCAGCAGCTTACAGCTAGCGGGGGACAATGAGCAGTTCTTC,CASSLQLAGDNEQFF
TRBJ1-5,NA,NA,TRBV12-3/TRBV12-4,TGTGCCAGCAGTTTAGAGGGGGATCAGCCCCAGCATTTT,CASSLEGDQPQHF
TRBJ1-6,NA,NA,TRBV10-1,TGCGCCAGCAGAAGACAGGAGGGATCACCCCTCCACTTT,CASRRQEGSPLHF
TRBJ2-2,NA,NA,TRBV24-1,TGTGCCACCAGTGAACCGGGGGGCATAGCGCAGCTGTTTTTT,CATSEPGGIAQLFF
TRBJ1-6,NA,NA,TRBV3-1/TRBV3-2,TGTGCCAGCAGCCCGCAAAGGGTCTCACCCCTCCACTTT,CASSPQRVSPLHF
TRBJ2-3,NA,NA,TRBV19,TGTGCCAGTAAGGAAAGGAATACAGATACGCAGTATTTT,CASKERNTDTQYF
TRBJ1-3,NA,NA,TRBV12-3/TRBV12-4,TGTGCCAGCAGTCCCCCAGGAAACACCATATATTTT,CASSPPGNTIYF
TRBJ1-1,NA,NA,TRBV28,TGTGCCAGCAGTTCTCCGACAGAAACAGCTTTCTTT,CASSSPTETAFF
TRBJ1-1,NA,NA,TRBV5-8,TGTGCCAGCAGCTTGATGGGGGTGGGCACTGAAGCTTTCTTT,CASSLMGVGTEAFF
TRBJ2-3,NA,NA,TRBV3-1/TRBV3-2,TGTGCCAGCAGCCTCGGGGGCACAGATACGCAGTATTTT,CASSLGGTDTQYF
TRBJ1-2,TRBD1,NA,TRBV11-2,TGTGCCAGCAGTCCAGACAGGGGTGGCTACACCTTC,CASSPDRGGYTF
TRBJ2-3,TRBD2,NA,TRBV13,TGTGCCAGCAGTTCCCCTCAGCGGGGGGGTGCAGATACGCAGTATTTT,CASSSPQRGGADTQYF
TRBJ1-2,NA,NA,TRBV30,TGTGCCTGGAGTGTCTTATATGGCTACACCTTC,CAWSVLYGYTF
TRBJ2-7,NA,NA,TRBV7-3,TGTGCCAGCAGCTACGCCCAGGGCTACGAGCAGTACTTC,CASSYAQGYEQYF
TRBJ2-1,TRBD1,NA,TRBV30,TGTGCCTGGAGTAGGGGACAGGGGGTCAGCGATGAGCAGTTCTTC,CAWSRGQGVSDEQFF
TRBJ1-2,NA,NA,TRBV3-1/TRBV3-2,TGTGCCAGCAGCCAAGCGGGGGGAACCGATGCCACCAACTACTTC,CASSQAGGTDATNYF
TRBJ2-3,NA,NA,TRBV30,TGTGCCGGTTACAGGGAGTCTAGCACAGATACGCAGTATTTT,CAGYRESSTDTQYF
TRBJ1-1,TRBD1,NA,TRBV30,TGTGCCTTCCGGACAGGTTTAGGAACTGAAGCTTTCTTT,CAFRTGLGTEAFF
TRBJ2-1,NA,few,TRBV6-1,TGTGCCAGCAGTGAAGAGGTGCTGAGCTCCTACAATGAGCAGTTCTTC,CASSEEVLSSYNEQFF
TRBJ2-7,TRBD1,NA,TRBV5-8,TGTGCCAGCAGCCCGGGACAGGGTCTTTACGAGCAGTACTTC,CASSPGQGLYEQYF
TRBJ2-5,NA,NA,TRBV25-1,TGTGCCAGCAGTAGGGCAGGGGCGGGAGAGACCCAGTACTTC,CASSRAGAGETQYF
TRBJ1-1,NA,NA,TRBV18,TGTGCCAGCTCACCACCGGTAGACACTTCATCCGCTTTCTTT,CASSPPVDTSSAFF
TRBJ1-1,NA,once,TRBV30,TGTGCCTGGAGTGGGGGCCAGGAGAACACTGAAGCTTTCTTT,CAWSGGQENTEAFF
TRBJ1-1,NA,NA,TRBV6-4,TGTGCCAGCAGCCCCGAGCCAGGCAAGAACACTGAAGCTTTCTTT,CASSPEPGKNTEAFF
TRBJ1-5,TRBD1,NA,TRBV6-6,TGTGCCAGCAGACGACAGGGAGAAGTTCAGCCCCAGCATTTT,CASRRQGEVQPQHF
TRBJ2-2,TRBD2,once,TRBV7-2,TGTGCCAGCAGCTTAGTGGGACTAGCGGGGGGGTACACCGGGGAGCTGTTTTTT,CASSLVGLAGGYTGELFF
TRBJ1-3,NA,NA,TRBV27,TGTGCCAGCAGTTCCAGGAGCTCTGGAAACACCATATATTTT,CASSSRSSGNTIYF
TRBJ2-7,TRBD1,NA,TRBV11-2,TGTGCCAGCAGCTTAGATGGACAGGGAACCTACGAGCAGTACTTC,CASSLDGQGTYEQYF
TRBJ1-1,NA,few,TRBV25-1,TGTGCCAGCAGTGTCTCCCGGACTTCGACAGAAGCTTTCTTT,CASSVSRTSTEAFF
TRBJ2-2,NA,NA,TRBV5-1,TGCGCCAGCAGCTTTTCAGGGAACACCGGGGAGCTGTTTTTT,CASSFSGNTGELFF
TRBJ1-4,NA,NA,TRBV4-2,TGTGCCAGCAGCCAAGCACGCGGGGCAAATGAAAAACTGTTTTTT,CASSQARGANEKLFF
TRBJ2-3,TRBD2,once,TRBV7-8,TGTGCCAGCAGCCCCCGTGGGGGCGGGGGGGCCATAAATACGCAGTATTTT,CASSPRGGGGAINTQYF
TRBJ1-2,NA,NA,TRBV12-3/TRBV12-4,TGTGCCAGCAGTTTAAACTATGGCTACACCTTC,CASSLNYGYTF
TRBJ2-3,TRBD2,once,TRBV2,TGTGCCAGCAGTCCGGTTAGCGGGGCCGCCACAGATACGCAGTATTTT,CASSPVSGAATDTQYF
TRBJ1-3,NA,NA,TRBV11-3,TGTGCCAGCAGCCCGCGAGGAAATGGAAACACCATATATTTT,CASSPRGNGNTIYF
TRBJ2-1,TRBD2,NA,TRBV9,TGTGCCAGCAGCCTGACTAGCGGGTTTTACAATGAGCAGTTCTTC,CASSLTSGFYNEQFF
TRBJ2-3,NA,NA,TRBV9,TGTGCCAGCAGCGTAGCCCCTGGGACGCCCCGCACAGATACGCAGTATTTT,CASSVAPGTPRTDTQYF
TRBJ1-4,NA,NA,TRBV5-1,TGCGCCAGCAGCCATTCCAGGGGAGCCACTAATGAAAAACTGTTTTTT,CASSHSRGATNEKLFF
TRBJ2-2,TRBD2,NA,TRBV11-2,TGTGCCACCGCTAGCGGGGGGTCGAACACCGGGGAGCTGTTTTTT,CATASGGSNTGELFF